What follows describes a single TCR beta chain. Its antigen is currently unknown. 13 Jbeta primers and 60 Vbeta primers were used for the PCR. The assay was immunoSEQ multiplex PCR, and TCRdb's table has in-frame clones only and misses some. The repertoire has around 180,000 clones, roughly 70% of them found once; the top ten carry approximately 1.4%. This sample stems from a study of cytomegalovirus exposure and HLA in healthy donors. Study in general: Early released data had 80 million or so unique TCRs, all coming from HLA-typed donors. Broader study findings: Certain sequence variants were highly shared and formed a cluster, and this cluster was likely a sequencing artifact.

The origin of this receptor is a girl between 10 and 17 years old in good health and CMV-seronegative. The sample taken for sequencing was PBMCs.

CDR3 DNA sequence: TGTGCCAGCAGCCCGGAGACCTATAATTCACCCCTCCACTTT. Translated: CASSPETYNSPLHF. This chain joins TRBV11-2 and TRBJ1-6, with D unclear. Germline V gene data show CDR1 as SGHAT and CDR2 as FQNNGV. CDR3 length equals 14 residues. Deletions cut 5 bases from V and 2 bases from J, with 7 bases between.